A single sample gave rise to the 27 T cell receptor beta chains below, sequenced in a study of blood T cell repertoires in COVID-19. Clones were sequenced by immunoSEQ multiplex PCR, and TCRdb holds only the in-frame ones, with some missing. Of some 55,000 clones listed, over 75% are singletons. Sequenced input: peripheral blood. Receptors originate from a woman in her 40s with active COVID-19.

The gene calls are TRBV9 and TRBJ1-3; TRBD1 matches at 8 bases. Looked up from germline, CDR1 is SGDLS and CDR2 is YYNGEE. With 3 bases clipped from V and 2 bases from J, the junction kept 4 bases outside the gene matches. The CDR3 consists of 15 residues. As DNA, the CDR3 is TGTGCCAGCAGCGAAATACAGGGGGCTGGAAACACCATATATTTT. It yields the protein CASSEIQGAGNTIYF.

The rearrangement uses TRBV7-9 and TRBJ2-5, with D perhaps matching TRBD1 (5 bases). Germline values: CDR1 SEHNR, CDR2 FQNEAQ (reference sequence). V was cut by 2 bases and J by 13 bases, with 14 bases left in between. This CDR3 contains 12 residues. CDR3 DNA sequence: TGTGCCAGCAGCTTAAATCCCGTCGACAGGTACTTC. Amino acids: CASSLNPVDRYF.

The chain employs TRBV18 and TRBJ2-2; 9 nucleotides line up with TRBD1. This CDR3 contains 17 residues. From germline, CDR1 is KGHSH and CDR2 LQKENI. V gave up 6 bases and J gave up 2 bases; unmatched junction bases: 10. In DNA form, the CDR3 reads TGTGCCAGCTCCCGCATTCCGGGACAGGGCAACACCGGGGAGCTGTTTTTT. Its protein product is CASSRIPGQGNTGELFF. The full variable domain, completed using reference TRBV18 and TRBJ2-2, is NAGVMQNPRHLVRRRGQEARLRCSPMKGHSHVYWYRQLPEEGLKFMVYLQKENIIDESGMPKERFSAEFPKEGPSILRIQQVVRGDSAAYFCASSRIPGQGNTGELFFGEGSRLTVL.

The CDR3: CASSDRVPNYGYTF. CDR3 coding DNA: TGTGCCAGTAGTGACAGGGTACCTAACTATGGCTACACCTTC. The V and J genes are TRBV19 and TRBJ1-2, with TRBD1 matching over 7 bases. The junction had 3 bases not matched to a gene; V was cut back by 5 bases and J by 0 bases. There are 14 residues in the CDR3. The germline V gene encodes CDR1 LNHDA and CDR2 SQIVND (reference sequence).

V and J are TRBV7-9 and TRBJ2-5, with D unresolved. The germline CDR1 and CDR2 sequences are SEHNR and FQNEAQ (reference sequence). The CDR3 runs 12 residues. Between the trimmed V and J ends, which lost 1 base and 8 bases, there was a span of 8 bases. CDR3 protein: CASSLVELTQYF. DNA of the CDR3: TGTGCCAGCAGCTTAGTAGAGCTAACCCAGTACTTC.

The V gene is TRBV3-1 (or the pseudogene TRBV3-2), the J gene TRBJ1-3; no reliable D call. V was pared by 2 bases and J by 4 bases, with 9 bases between. Germline loops: CDR1 LGHDT, CDR2 YNNKEL (reference sequence). The CDR3 has 14 amino acids. Here the CDR3 reads CASSQRGTGNTIYF. CDR3 bases: TGTGCCAGCAGCCAACGGGGTACGGGAAACACCATATATTTT.

This sequence joins TRBV18 and TRBJ2-5; D is uncertain. This CDR3 spans 14 amino acids. The germline V gene encodes CDR1 KGHSH and CDR2 LQKENI. The V and J ends lost 0 bases and 5 bases respectively, with 10 bases between them. CDR3 nucleotide sequence: TGTGCCAGCTCACCACCTTCATCCCGGGAGACCCAGTACTTC. Encoded protein: CASSPPSSRETQYF.

The genes are TRBV5-5 and TRBJ2-7; 7 positions match TRBD1. The trim removed 4 bases at V and 2 bases at J, leaving 9 bases unmatched. CDR1 and CDR2 (germline): SGHKS, YYEKEE (reference sequence). The CDR3 sequence is 15 residues long. The CDR3 DNA is TGTGCCAGCAGCAGCTTCTCAGGGGGAACCTACGAGCAGTACTTC. This encodes CASSSFSGGTYEQYF.

In its sample, this clone was seen once. V is TRBV6-5 and J is TRBJ1-1; tentatively, D is TRBD1 (5 bases). V was pared by 0 bases and J by 3 bases, with 8 bases between. The CDR3 is 14 residues long. The germline V gene has CDR1 MNHEY and CDR2 SVGAGI. CDR3 sequence reads: CASSYSPRDTEAFF. The CDR3 region has the DNA TGTGCCAGCAGTTACTCACCCAGGGACACTGAAGCTTTCTTT.

V is TRBV6-5 and J is TRBJ1-4; D unclear. Trimming left V 4 bases short and J 8 bases short, with 11 bases between. The CDR3 spans 13 residues. Germline CDR1 is MNHEY and CDR2 is SVGAGI. The CDR3 DNA reads as TGTGCCAGCAGTTTCTTAACTGAGGAAAAACTGTTTTTT. As protein: CASSFLTEEKLFF.

This chain joins TRBV5-4 and TRBJ2-7, with TRBD2 as a possible D gene (6 bases). Germline-derived CDR1 and CDR2 are SGHNT and YYREEE (reference sequence). This CDR3 contains 14 residues. V dropped 1 base and J dropped 0 bases, with 8 bases sitting between them. In nucleotides, the CDR3 is TGTGCCAGCAGCTTGATCGGGAGCTCCTACGAGCAGTACTTC. This codes for CASSLIGSSYEQYF.

This chain joins TRBV19 and TRBJ1-1; D might be TRBD1 (5 bases). In germline, CDR1 is LNHDA, CDR2 SQIVND (reference sequence). V was clipped by 4 bases and J by 1 base, with 7 bases between them. This CDR3 has 13 amino acids. CDR3 in DNA: TGTGCCAGTAGTAAAGGGGCGAACACTGAAGCTTTCTTT. Residues: CASSKGANTEAFF.

The chain combines TRBV10-1 with TRBJ1-6; D remains unclear. Trimming left V 6 bases short and J 0 bases short, with 27 bases between. This CDR3 region has 21 residues. In germline, CDR1 is WNHNN, CDR2 SYGVQD (reference sequence). Here the CDR3 reads CASSGEGGLGLWGSYNSPLHF. In DNA, the CDR3 is TGCGCCAGCAGCGGCGAGGGAGGGCTGGGTCTTTGGGGCTCCTATAATTCACCCCTCCACTTT.

The chain links TRBV6-5 to TRBJ2-7, with D possibly TRBD2 on 6 matching bases. The CDR3 has 15 residues. CDR1 MNHEY and CDR2 SVGAGI come from the germline V gene. The V end lost 5 bases, the J end lost 5 bases, and 19 bases lay between the germline ends. The CDR3 DNA reads as TGTGCCAGCAGTAGCGGGCCCGGAGGGGTGAACGAGCAGTACTTC. Its translation: CASSSGPGGVNEQYF.

V is TRBV5-6 and J is TRBJ1-2, with TRBD1 identical over 10 bases. Germline loops: CDR1 SGHDT, CDR2 YYEEEE. This CDR3 is built from 16 residues. The ends lost 4 bases at V and 4 bases at J; junction bases unmatched: 10. CDR3 sequence (DNA): TGTGCCAGCAGCACGCGACAGGGGGCGATAAGCTATGGCTACACCTTC. This sequence encodes CASSTRQGAISYGYTF.

V usage is TRBV6-5 and J usage is TRBJ2-2; D not resolved. Germline V gene sequence: CDR1 MNHEY, CDR2 SVGAGI. V was shortened by 2 bases and J by 1 base, with 11 bases between the two germline ends. This CDR3 has 16 residues. CDR3 DNA: TGTGCCAGCAGTTACCTGCTGGCAGGGAACACCGGGGAGCTGTTTTTT. Its protein is CASSYLLAGNTGELFF.

V is TRBV7-3 and J is TRBJ2-2; TRBD1 agrees at 7 bases. V dropped 5 bases and J dropped 6; count of bases not matched to a gene: 12. There are 16 residues in the CDR3. Germline CDR1 SGHTA, CDR2 FQGTGA. DNA of the CDR3: TGTGCCAGCAGCCCTTTTGCAGGGGGAGTCTCCGGGGAGCTGTTTTTT. Its translation: CASSPFAGGVSGELFF.

The chain combines TRBV6-1 with TRBJ1-1; D is unresolved. Germline CDR1 and CDR2: MNHNS and SASEGT. The CDR3 extends over 15 amino acids. V shed 3 bases and J shed 1 base, with 12 bases lying between them. In DNA form, the CDR3 reads TGTGCCAGCAGTGACCTCTGGCAGTCGAACACTGAAGCTTTCTTT. Protein product: CASSDLWQSNTEAFF.

This chain connects TRBV7-2 to TRBJ1-1; D unclear. Germline-derived CDR1 and CDR2 are SGHTA and FQGNSA. The V end was cut by 5 bases, the J end by 1 base, with 14 bases between. CDR3 length: 15 residues. The CDR3 DNA reads as TGTGCCAGCAGCCAACGATTTGTTAGGAACACTGAAGCTTTCTTT. Translated: CASSQRFVRNTEAFF.

This sequence joins TRBV5-4 and TRBJ2-3, with D maybe TRBD1 (6 bases). The V gene lost 2 bases and the J gene lost 7 bases, with 14 bases spanning the gap. CDR3 size: 14 residues. Germline values: CDR1 SGHNT, CDR2 YYREEE (reference sequence). CDR3 amino acids: CASSFSTGTNTQYF. As DNA, the CDR3 is TGTGCCAGCAGCTTTTCCACAGGGACAAATACGCAGTATTTT.

This clone was observed a single time. The rearrangement links TRBV7-3 to TRBJ1-5; no clear D gene. Per the germline V gene, CDR1 is SGHTA and CDR2 is FQGTGA. Trimming left V 1 base short and J 8 bases short, with 9 bases between. The CDR3 covers 13 residues. The CDR3 spells CASSLNPLEPQHF. The CDR3 DNA reads TGTGCCAGCAGCTTAAATCCCCTCGAGCCCCAGCATTTT.

The J gene is TRBJ1-5, the V gene TRBV19; TRBD1 matches 8 bases. Unmatched junction bases numbered 3, after V lost 1 base and J lost 4 bases. Germline CDR1 LNHDA, CDR2 SQIVND (reference sequence). This CDR3 is built from 15 residues. CDR3 in DNA: TGTGCCAGTAGTATAGGGGGACAGGTGAATCAGCCCCAGCATTTT. This sequence encodes CASSIGGQVNQPQHF.

This chain uses TRBV6-5 with TRBJ2-7; D possibly corresponds to TRBD1 (5 bases). The CDR3 sequence is 15 residues long. Germline assignment: CDR1 MNHEY and CDR2 SVGAGI. V was trimmed by 10 bases and J by 6 bases, leaving 25 bases between them. The CDR3, as DNA: TGTGCCACAACGGCCATGGTGGGGCCCGACAGCGAGCAGTACTTC. Translating gives CATTAMVGPDSEQYF.

This clone was counted once. The chain employs TRBV7-8 and TRBJ2-5; 9 nucleotides match TRBD2. The CDR3 runs to 18 residues. Germline V lookup: CDR1 SGHVS, CDR2 FQNEAQ. V gave up 2 bases and J gave up 2 bases; unmatched junction bases: 12. The CDR3 nucleotides read TGTGCCAGCAGCTTACCCCAAAGGATTAGCGGGGGTCAAGAGACCCAGTACTTC. This gives the protein CASSLPQRISGGQETQYF. The complete variable domain, with remaining parts taken from reference TRBV7-8 and TRBJ2-5, reads GAGVSQSPRYKVAKRGQDVALRCDPISGHVSLFWYQQALGQGPEFLTYFQNEAQLDKSGLPSDRFFAERPEGSVSTLKIQRTQQEDSAVYLCASSLPQRISGGQETQYFGPGTRLLVL.

The rearrangement links TRBV2 to TRBJ2-2, with D perhaps TRBD2 (5 bases). Germline values: CDR1 SNHLY, CDR2 FYNNEI. The CDR3 sequence is 16 residues long. Trimming removed 5 bases at V and 4 bases at J, with 17 bases between. CDR3 sequence (DNA): TGTGCCAGCAGTCCTGGGTCGAGGGCGGGCACCGGGGAGCTGTTTTTT. Translated, it gives CASSPGSRAGTGELFF.

CDR3 in amino acids: CASSTGVTEAFF. In nucleotides, the CDR3 is TGTGCCAGCAGTACAGGGGTCACTGAAGCTTTCTTT. V usage is TRBV6-2 or TRBV6-3 and J usage is TRBJ1-1; 7 bases are a match to TRBD1. The germline V gene encodes CDR1 MNHEY and CDR2 SVGEGT. This CDR3 is built from 12 residues. Losses at the gene ends were 5 bases for V and 4 bases for J; bases not matched to a gene: 1.

The V call is TRBV2, the J call TRBJ1-5; D perhaps matches TRBD1 (5 bases). This CDR3 is 18 amino acids long. Per the germline V gene, CDR1 is SNHLY and CDR2 is FYNNEI. V gave up 0 bases and J gave up 1 base, with 16 bases separating them. The CDR3 DNA follows: TGTGCCAGCAGTGAAGCGGGGGTGCGGGGTTCAAGCAATCAGCCCCAGCATTTT. Translation: CASSEAGVRGSSNQPQHF.